Following are 13 T cell receptor beta chains from one sample sequenced in a study of blood T cell repertoires in COVID-19. Assay used: immunoSEQ multiplex PCR; TCRdb lists only in-frame clones, some missing. The sample carries some 220,000 clones, about 85% recorded once. Sequenced material: peripheral blood. Receptor source: a man over 45 who had recovered from COVID-19.

V gene TRBV3-1 (or the pseudogene TRBV3-2) combines with J gene TRBJ2-7; 11 bases line up with TRBD1. CDR1 is LGHDT, CDR2 YNNKEL, per germline (reference sequence). Trimming at V came to 0 bases and at J to 6 bases, leaving 4 bases not matched to a gene. The CDR3 extends over 15 amino acids. This chain's CDR3 is CASSQEGTGGPEQYF. The CDR3 DNA reads TGTGCCAGCAGCCAAGAGGGGACAGGGGGGCCCGAGCAGTACTTC.

The rearrangement uses TRBV5-1 and TRBJ1-5, with 9 nucleotides matching TRBD1. After removal of 3 bases from V and 7 bases from J, the junction contained 5 bases not matched to a gene. Germline V gene data show CDR1 as SGHRS and CDR2 as YFSETQ. The CDR3 is made up of 14 amino acids. For the CDR3, the DNA is TGCGCCAGCAGCTACGGGACAGGGAACCAGCCCCAGCATTTT. Its translation is CASSYGTGNQPQHF.

The genes are TRBV7-2 and TRBJ2-1, with D possibly TRBD2 on 5 matching bases. The CDR3 consists of 15 residues. Germline V gene data show CDR1 as SGHTA and CDR2 as FQGNSA. The V end lost 5 bases, the J end lost 4 bases, and 15 bases lay between the germline ends. CDR3 protein: CASSLDGGKYNEQFF. The CDR3 DNA is TGTGCCAGCAGCCTGGACGGAGGTAAGTACAATGAGCAGTTCTTC.

This chain links TRBV23-1 with TRBJ1-2, with TRBD1 matching 12 bases. TRBV23-1 is an open reading frame whose function is uncertain. V trimming: 6 bases; J trimming: 7 bases; junction bases outside the gene matches: 12. The CDR3 totals 16 residues. CDR3 sequence reads: CASRLVLGQGAFGYTF. The CDR3 DNA is TGCGCCAGCAGGTTAGTCTTGGGACAGGGGGCTTTTGGCTACACCTTC.

V is TRBV29-1 and J is TRBJ1-1; D not certain. V was pared by 0 bases and J by 0 bases, with 20 bases between. The CDR3 is 18 amino acids. Looked up from germline, CDR1 is SQVTM and CDR2 is ANQGSEA. The CDR3 region is CSVEEPPPARVMNTEAFF. DNA of the CDR3: TGCAGCGTTGAAGAACCACCCCCCGCGCGGGTTATGAACACTGAAGCTTTCTTT.

The chain is built from TRBV9 and TRBJ2-3; D not resolved. CDR3 length: 18 residues. The V and J ends lost 2 bases and 4 bases respectively, with 23 bases between them. Germline-derived CDR1 and CDR2 are SGDLS and YYNGEE. This CDR3 reads CASSVSFSRVMAPDTQYF. CDR3 nucleotide sequence: TGTGCCAGCAGCGTTTCCTTTTCCCGGGTCATGGCCCCAGATACGCAGTATTTT.

This chain joins TRBV6-5 and TRBJ1-1; D perhaps matches TRBD1 (5 bases). The CDR3 covers 16 residues. Germline V gene sequence: CDR1 MNHEY, CDR2 SVGAGI. V lost 4 bases, J lost 3 bases, and 18 bases lay in between. Here the CDR3 DNA reads TGTGCCAGCAGTTCCCTCGGGGGGAGGGTGCACACTGAAGCTTTCTTT. Its translation: CASSSLGGRVHTEAFF.

CDR3: CASVGTGNQPQHF. CDR3 bases: TGTGCCAGCGTAGGGACAGGGAATCAGCCCCAGCATTTT. The chain carries TRBV28 and TRBJ1-5, with TRBD1 identical over 9 bases. V shed 8 bases, J shed 4 bases, and the junction held 3 bases outside the gene matches. The CDR3 sequence is 13 residues long. CDR1 is MDHEN, CDR2 SYDVKM, per germline.

Comments on this clone: Other DNA sequences in the same sample also yield this CDR3. The chain recombines TRBV19 with TRBJ2-2; 8 positions match TRBD2. Germline-derived CDR1 and CDR2 are LNHDA and SQIVND (reference sequence). Trimming took 6 bases from V and 8 from J; bases not matched to a gene: 11. This CDR3 has 15 amino acids. The CDR3 DNA follows: TGTGCCAGTAGCAGGGGACTAGTTGGTACGGGGGAGCTGTTTTTT. Its protein is CASSRGLVGTGELFF.

The rearrangement links TRBV9 to TRBJ2-1; 10 positions agree with TRBD2. The germline gives CDR1 SGDLS, CDR2 YYNGEE. The CDR3 is 15 amino acids. J gave up 4 bases and V 4 bases, and 5 bases lay outside the gene matches. The CDR3 bases are TGTGCCAGCAGCCTTACTAGCGGGGTTTACAATGAGCAGTTCTTC. Amino acids: CASSLTSGVYNEQFF.

The CDR3 loop is CASSNAGQKNEQFF. The CDR3 DNA sequence: TGTGCCAGTAGTAACGCGGGACAGAAGAATGAGCAGTTCTTC. V usage is TRBV19 and J usage is TRBJ2-1; tentatively, D is TRBD1 (7 bases). The V end lost 4 bases, the J end lost 7 bases, and 14 bases lay between the germline ends. From germline, CDR1 is LNHDA and CDR2 SQIVND (reference sequence). There are 14 residues in the CDR3.

The rearrangement links TRBV7-9 to TRBJ2-1; no clear D gene. The V gene's germline CDR1 is SEHNR and CDR2 FQNEAQ (reference sequence). V was clipped by 6 bases and J by 1 base, with 7 bases between them. This CDR3 contains 13 residues. The CDR3: CASSRGSYNEQFF. CDR3 coding DNA: TGTGCCAGCAGTCGAGGTTCCTACAATGAGCAGTTCTTC.

This chain connects TRBV6-5 to TRBJ2-7; perhaps TRBD2 as D (6 bases). V gave up 7 bases and J gave up 0 bases, with 10 bases separating them. Germline values: CDR1 MNHEY, CDR2 SVGAGI. The CDR3 is 13 amino acids. CDR3 nucleotides: TGTGCCAGCACGTGGGGAGGCTCCTACGAGCAGTACTTC. It translates to CASTWGGSYEQYF.